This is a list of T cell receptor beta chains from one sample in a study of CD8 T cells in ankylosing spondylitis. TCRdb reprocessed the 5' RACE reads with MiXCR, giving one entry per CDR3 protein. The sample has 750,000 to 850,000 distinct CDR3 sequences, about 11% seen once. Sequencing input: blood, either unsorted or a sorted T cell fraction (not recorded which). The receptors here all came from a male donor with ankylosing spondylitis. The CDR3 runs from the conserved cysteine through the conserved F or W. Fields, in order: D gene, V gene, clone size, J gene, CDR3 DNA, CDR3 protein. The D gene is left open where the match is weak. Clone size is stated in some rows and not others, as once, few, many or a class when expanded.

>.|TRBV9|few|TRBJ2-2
TGTGCCAGCAGCGCCCAGGGGCTAGGGGCCACCGGGGAGCTGTTTTTT
CASSAQGLGATGELFF
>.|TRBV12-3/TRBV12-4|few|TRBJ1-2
TGTGCCAGCAGCTTCCTTCGGGGGCCCATCTATGGCTACACCTTC
CASSFLRGPIYGYTF
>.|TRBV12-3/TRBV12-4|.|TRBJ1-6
TGTGCCAGCAGTTTAATGAGTGTTACCCCCCTCCACTTT
CASSLMSVTPLHF
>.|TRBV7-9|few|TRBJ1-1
TGTGCCAGCATCCCCCCGGAGTCTCAAGCTTTCTTT
CASIPPESQAFF
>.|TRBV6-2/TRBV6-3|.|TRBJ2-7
TGTGCCAGCAGTCAAGACTATTACACCTACGAGCAGTACTTC
CASSQDYYTYEQYF
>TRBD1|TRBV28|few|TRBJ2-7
TGTGCCAGCAGTTTCCTCGACGAACAGGGGCGCGAGCAGTACTTC
CASSFLDEQGREQYF
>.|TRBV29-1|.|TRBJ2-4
TGCAGCGTTGAGAACAGGGCCAAAAACATTCAGTACTTC
CSVENRAKNIQYF
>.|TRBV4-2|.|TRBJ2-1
TGTGCCAGCAGCCAAGATAGAGGGGGTGAGCAGTTCTTC
CASSQDRGGEQFF
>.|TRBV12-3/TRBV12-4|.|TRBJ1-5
TGTGCCAGCAGTGGTCACCCACGGTCGGGACAGCCCCAGCATTTT
CASSGHPRSGQPQHF
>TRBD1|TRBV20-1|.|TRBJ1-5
TGCAGTGCTAGAGACAGGGGGCTGAGTCAGCCCCAGCATTTT
CSARDRGLSQPQHF
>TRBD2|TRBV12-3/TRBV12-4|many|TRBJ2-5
TGTGCCAGCAGTTTAGTGGGGGGGTACCAAGAGACCCAGTACTTC
CASSLVGGYQETQYF
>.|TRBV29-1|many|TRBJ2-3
TGCAGCGGATCGGGGTCGGGACTCCCAGATACGCAGTATTTT
CSGSGSGLPDTQYF
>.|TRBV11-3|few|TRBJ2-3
TGTGCCAGCAGCTTTGGAGGAACCACAGATACGCAGTATTTT
CASSFGGTTDTQYF
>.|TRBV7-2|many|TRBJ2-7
TGTGCCAGCAGCCCCGTGGCCTACGAGCAGTACTTC
CASSPVAYEQYF
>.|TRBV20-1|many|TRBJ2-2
TGCAGTGCTTCCAGGGGCAGGACCGGGGAGCTGTTTTTT
CSASRGRTGELFF
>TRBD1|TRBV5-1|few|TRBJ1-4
TGCGCCAGCAGCTTCGGACAGGGGTTTGGAAAACTGTTTTTT
CASSFGQGFGKLFF
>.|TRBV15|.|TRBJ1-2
TGTGCCACCAGCAGAGATAGGTTGGCCTATGGGAGCTACACCTTC
CATSRDRLAYGSYTF
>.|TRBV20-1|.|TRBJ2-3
TGCAGTGCCGCTCAGCGGAAGTGGTATTTT
CSAAQRKWYF
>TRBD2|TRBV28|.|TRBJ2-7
TGTGCCAGCAACCAAGGTGGAGCGGGAGGGGACGAGCAGTACTTC
CASNQGGAGGDEQYF
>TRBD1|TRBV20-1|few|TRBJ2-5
TGCAGTGCTGTAGGGACAGCCGAAGCCAGAGAGACCCAGTACTTC
CSAVGTAEARETQYF
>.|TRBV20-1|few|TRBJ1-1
TGCAGTGCTACCCAAGAGGGGGTTAATTCTGAAGCTTTCTTT
CSATQEGVNSEAFF
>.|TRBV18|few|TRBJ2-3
TGTGCCAGCTCACCAATCCGAGGGGATACGCAGTATTTT
CASSPIRGDTQYF
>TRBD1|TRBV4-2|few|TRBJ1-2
TGTGCCAGCAGCCAAGATGGGACAGGGGGCACCTATGGCTACACCTTC
CASSQDGTGGTYGYTF
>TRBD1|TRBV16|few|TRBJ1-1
TGTGCCAGCAGCCCTGGAGACAGGGCTCGGACTGAAGCTTTCTTT
CASSPGDRARTEAFF
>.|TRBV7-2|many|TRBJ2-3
TGTGCCAGCAGCCTCCAACAGGGCCGTACGCAGTATTTT
CASSLQQGRTQYF
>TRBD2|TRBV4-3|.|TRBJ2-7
TGCGCCAGCAGCCAAGACCCTCCGGGACTAGGCAACGAGCAGTACTTC
CASSQDPPGLGNEQYF
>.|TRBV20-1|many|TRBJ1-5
TGCAGTGCTGGCGGGCAAAATCAGCCCCAGCATTTT
CSAGGQNQPQHF
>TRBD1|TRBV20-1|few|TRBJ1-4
TGCAGTGCCCAGACAGGGTCGGATGAAAAACTGTTTTTT
CSAQTGSDEKLFF
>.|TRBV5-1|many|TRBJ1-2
TGCGCCAGCAGCTCAACGGGACGCCCCTATGGCTACACCTTC
CASSSTGRPYGYTF
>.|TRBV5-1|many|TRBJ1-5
TGCGCCAGCAGCCCGGACCCCGCGGGAGTTCAGCCCCAGCATTTT
CASSPDPAGVQPQHF
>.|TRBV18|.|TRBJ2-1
TGTGCCAGCTCACCGCAGGGTAACAGTGAGCAGTTCTTC
CASSPQGNSEQFF
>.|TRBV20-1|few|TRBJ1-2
TGCAGTGCTAGAGCGACAGGTGCTAACTATGGCTACACCTTC
CSARATGANYGYTF
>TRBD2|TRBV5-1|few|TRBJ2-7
TGCGCCAGCAGCGCGGGACTAGCTGACAACGAGCAGTACTTC
CASSAGLADNEQYF